A selection of T cell receptor beta chains follows, all from one sample in a study of blood T cell repertoires in COVID-19. Here immunoSEQ multiplex PCR was the method, and the copy in TCRdb shows in-frame clones only, minus some. The sample holds under 200,000 clones; approximately 80% are singletons and the top ten take approximately 1.5%. Input material: peripheral blood. Receptors originate from a human donor in a cohort sampled during active COVID-19. The CDR3 runs from the conserved cysteine through the conserved F or W. Each record gives: J gene, V gene, CDR3 protein.

J gene: TRBJ1-3
V gene: TRBV7-2
CDR3 protein: CASSLVERFGNTIYF

J gene: TRBJ1-3
V gene: TRBV9
CDR3 protein: CASSVVGEAFGNTIYF

J gene: TRBJ2-2
V gene: TRBV3-1/TRBV3-2
CDR3 protein: CASSLLSGTSGKRSGELFF

J gene: TRBJ1-5
V gene: TRBV6-5
CDR3 protein: CASRYRGSNQPQHF

J gene: TRBJ2-7
V gene: TRBV4-1
CDR3 protein: CASSQGSPYEQYF

J gene: TRBJ2-2
V gene: TRBV4-1
CDR3 protein: CASSQEPSSSGGNTGELFF

J gene: TRBJ1-2
V gene: TRBV27
CDR3 protein: CASSLNIQVNYGYTF

J gene: TRBJ1-2
V gene: TRBV6-5
CDR3 protein: CASRGGLNYGYTF

J gene: TRBJ2-7
V gene: TRBV6-5
CDR3 protein: CASRHRGYEQYF

J gene: TRBJ1-5
V gene: TRBV2
CDR3 protein: CASSPQGSNQPQHF

J gene: TRBJ1-1
V gene: TRBV6-2/TRBV6-3
CDR3 protein: CASSYRGRGRTEAFF

J gene: TRBJ1-4
V gene: TRBV18
CDR3 protein: CASSPPDRGELFF

J gene: TRBJ2-7
V gene: TRBV5-6
CDR3 protein: CASSSGQVFSYEQYF

J gene: TRBJ2-7
V gene: TRBV6-5
CDR3 protein: CASSYTLGGEQYF

J gene: TRBJ1-4
V gene: TRBV9
CDR3 protein: CASSVIGGQKLFF

J gene: TRBJ2-2
V gene: TRBV6-6
CDR3 protein: CASSYEAMNTGELFF

J gene: TRBJ2-5
V gene: TRBV13
CDR3 protein: CASSSLPGGQETQYF

J gene: TRBJ2-7
V gene: TRBV3-1/TRBV3-2
CDR3 protein: CASSQAPGQGYEQYF

J gene: TRBJ1-2
V gene: TRBV5-1
CDR3 protein: CASSPRQGAGSYGYTF

J gene: TRBJ1-2
V gene: TRBV27
CDR3 protein: CASSYQGVNGYGYTF

J gene: TRBJ2-2
V gene: TRBV10-1
CDR3 protein: CASSVGGVNTGELFF

J gene: TRBJ2-3
V gene: TRBV6-5
CDR3 protein: CASSYSRERADTQYF

J gene: TRBJ2-6
V gene: TRBV7-9
CDR3 protein: CASSPLTGANVLTF

J gene: TRBJ1-5
V gene: TRBV7-3
CDR3 protein: CASSLNPREPQHF

J gene: TRBJ1-5
V gene: TRBV7-2
CDR3 protein: CASSQDVAGPQHF

J gene: TRBJ2-4
V gene: TRBV19
CDR3 protein: CASRGHSKNIQYF

J gene: TRBJ2-4
V gene: TRBV18
CDR3 protein: CASSPQGLAGAKNIQYF

J gene: TRBJ2-3
V gene: TRBV6-2/TRBV6-3
CDR3 protein: CASSYLRDRATDTQYF

J gene: TRBJ1-1
V gene: TRBV10-3
CDR3 protein: CAISDMRNTEAFF

J gene: TRBJ2-5
V gene: TRBV27
CDR3 protein: CASSLSLGGGETQYF

J gene: TRBJ2-1
V gene: TRBV6-5
CDR3 protein: CASMGLALYNEQFF

J gene: TRBJ2-3
V gene: TRBV7-2
CDR3 protein: CASSLAPTGATPGTDTQYF

J gene: TRBJ1-5
V gene: TRBV19
CDR3 protein: CASSIGTGGSQPQHF

J gene: TRBJ2-3
V gene: TRBV5-7
CDR3 protein: CASSPSSGSTDTQYF

J gene: TRBJ2-7
V gene: TRBV4-1
CDR3 protein: CASSQDRVSGEQYF

J gene: TRBJ2-7
V gene: TRBV20-1
CDR3 protein: CSASGVGEQYF

J gene: TRBJ2-3
V gene: TRBV5-4
CDR3 protein: CASSSQTSARDTQYF

J gene: TRBJ1-1
V gene: TRBV19
CDR3 protein: CASSIATWTGNTEAFF

J gene: TRBJ1-5
V gene: TRBV6-2/TRBV6-3
CDR3 protein: CASSYSFRIGRSNQPQHF

J gene: TRBJ2-1
V gene: TRBV6-1
CDR3 protein: CASSDWSSGLNEQFF

J gene: TRBJ2-5
V gene: TRBV19
CDR3 protein: CASSMAGQETQYF

J gene: TRBJ2-7
V gene: TRBV19
CDR3 protein: CASSLETGAYEQYF

J gene: TRBJ2-2
V gene: TRBV5-4
CDR3 protein: CASSPPIQGARTGELFF

J gene: TRBJ1-4
V gene: TRBV27
CDR3 protein: CASSTGTLGEKLFF

J gene: TRBJ1-5
V gene: TRBV3-1/TRBV3-2
CDR3 protein: CASSSQGLGQPQHF

J gene: TRBJ1-2
V gene: TRBV20-1
CDR3 protein: CSPRGYTF

J gene: TRBJ1-6
V gene: TRBV6-5
CDR3 protein: CASRDRQVFNSPLHF

J gene: TRBJ2-5
V gene: TRBV5-4
CDR3 protein: CASSLLAGLETQYF

J gene: TRBJ2-5
V gene: TRBV18
CDR3 protein: CASSLLAGGETQYF

J gene: TRBJ2-7
V gene: TRBV18
CDR3 protein: CASSPGTVSYEQYF

J gene: TRBJ1-4
V gene: TRBV10-3
CDR3 protein: CAISEGGATNEKLFF

J gene: TRBJ1-3
V gene: TRBV28
CDR3 protein: CASVKQGGTLNTIYF

J gene: TRBJ2-1
V gene: TRBV5-4
CDR3 protein: CASSSDSDGEQFF

J gene: TRBJ1-3
V gene: TRBV28
CDR3 protein: CASSFLSGNTIYF

J gene: TRBJ1-1
V gene: TRBV7-9
CDR3 protein: CASLRGQGVEAFF

J gene: TRBJ2-3
V gene: TRBV20-1
CDR3 protein: CSASRDLAAHTQYF

J gene: TRBJ1-1
V gene: TRBV6-5
CDR3 protein: CASVDRGNTEAFF

J gene: TRBJ2-1
V gene: TRBV19
CDR3 protein: CASSIGTGYNEQFF